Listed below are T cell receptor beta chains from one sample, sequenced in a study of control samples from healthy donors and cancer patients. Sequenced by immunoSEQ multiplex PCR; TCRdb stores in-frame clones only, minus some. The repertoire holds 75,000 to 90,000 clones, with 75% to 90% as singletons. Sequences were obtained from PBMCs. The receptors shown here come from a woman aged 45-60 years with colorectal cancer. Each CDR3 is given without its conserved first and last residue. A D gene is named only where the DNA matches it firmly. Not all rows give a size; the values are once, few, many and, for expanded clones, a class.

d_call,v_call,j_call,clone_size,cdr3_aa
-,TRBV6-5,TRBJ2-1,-,ASNRIVNEQF
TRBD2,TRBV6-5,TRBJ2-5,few,ASRRLAGEETQY
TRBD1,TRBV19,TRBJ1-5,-,ASMEGARLFQPQH
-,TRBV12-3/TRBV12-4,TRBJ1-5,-,ASRDRPNQPQH
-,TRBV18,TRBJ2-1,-,ASSPPSRYNEQF
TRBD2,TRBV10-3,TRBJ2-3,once,AISESGGGGGTDTQY
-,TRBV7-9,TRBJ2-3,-,ASSSLGAAGTDTQY
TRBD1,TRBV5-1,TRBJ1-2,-,ASSWGLNQGGNNYGYT
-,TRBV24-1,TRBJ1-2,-,ATSDPRGRAGYT
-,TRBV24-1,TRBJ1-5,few,ATRDRPNQPQH
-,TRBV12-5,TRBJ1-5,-,ASAARGLNQPQH
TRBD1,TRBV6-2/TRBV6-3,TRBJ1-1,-,ASSYPAGPRGSTEAF
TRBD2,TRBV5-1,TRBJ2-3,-,ASSARTSGGAIDTQY
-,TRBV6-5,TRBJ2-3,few,ASGRTDASTDTQY
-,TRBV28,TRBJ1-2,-,ASSRTAGEYGYT
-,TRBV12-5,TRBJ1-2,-,ASGLVPLAWGGYT
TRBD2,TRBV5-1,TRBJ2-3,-,ASSFSSLADATDTQY
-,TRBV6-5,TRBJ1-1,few,ASSIQGIDTEAF
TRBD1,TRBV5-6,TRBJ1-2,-,ASSSQGVWGYT
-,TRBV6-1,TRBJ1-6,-,ASSEMGGVGSPLH
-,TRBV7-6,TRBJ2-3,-,ASRRGGGTDTQY
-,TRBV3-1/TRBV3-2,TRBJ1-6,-,ASSQSNSPLH
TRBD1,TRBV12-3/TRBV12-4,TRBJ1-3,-,ASRLTGAKTIY
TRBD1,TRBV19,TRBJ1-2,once,ASSPSGTGGSYGYT
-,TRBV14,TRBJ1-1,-,ASSQDWGNTEAF
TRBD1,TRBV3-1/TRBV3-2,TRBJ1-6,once,ASSQGGQGDSPLH
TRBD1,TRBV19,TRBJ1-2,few,ASSHQGDQDRGRGYT
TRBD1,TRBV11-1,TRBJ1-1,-,ASSSWDSNTEAF
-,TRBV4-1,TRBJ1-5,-,ASSQDPGLIQH
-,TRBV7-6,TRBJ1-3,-,ASSLERSSGNTIY
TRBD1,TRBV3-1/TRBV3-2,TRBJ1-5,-,ASSLQKIGQVSNQPQH
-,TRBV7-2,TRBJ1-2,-,ASSLGEGFDYGYT
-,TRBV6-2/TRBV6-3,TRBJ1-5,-,ASSPHWGNSNQPQH
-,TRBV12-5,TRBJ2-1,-,ASGYLINEQF
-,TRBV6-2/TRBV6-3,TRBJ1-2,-,ASSSQGKVGYGYT
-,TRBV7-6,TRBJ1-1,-,ASFEAATWNTEAF
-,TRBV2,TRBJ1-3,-,ASSELRGPGNTIY
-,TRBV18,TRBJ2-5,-,ASSLTQETQY
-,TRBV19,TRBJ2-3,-,ASSTYRAGGTDTQY
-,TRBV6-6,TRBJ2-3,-,ASREPPTDTQY
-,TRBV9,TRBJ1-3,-,ASSVGHSGNTIY
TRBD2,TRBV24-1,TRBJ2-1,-,ATSDLASGGNEQF
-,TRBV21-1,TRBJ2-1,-,ASSNPTGLYNEQF
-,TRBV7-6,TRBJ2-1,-,ASSPQGPSSYNEQF
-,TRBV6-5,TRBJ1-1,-,ASRYGNTEAF
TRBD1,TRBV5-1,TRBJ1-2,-,ASSRDGQGANYGYT
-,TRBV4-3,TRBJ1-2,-,ASGRGNRGYT
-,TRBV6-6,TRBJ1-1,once,ASSYIEAPGVEAF
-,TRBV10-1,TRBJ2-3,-,ASSEGGGGNTQY
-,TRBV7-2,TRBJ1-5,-,ASSPNTARNQPQH
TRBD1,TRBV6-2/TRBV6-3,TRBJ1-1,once,ASSPGTGEAEAF
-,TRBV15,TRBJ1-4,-,ATEGGSEGNEKLF
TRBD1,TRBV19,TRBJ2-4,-,ASSIGTGETIQY